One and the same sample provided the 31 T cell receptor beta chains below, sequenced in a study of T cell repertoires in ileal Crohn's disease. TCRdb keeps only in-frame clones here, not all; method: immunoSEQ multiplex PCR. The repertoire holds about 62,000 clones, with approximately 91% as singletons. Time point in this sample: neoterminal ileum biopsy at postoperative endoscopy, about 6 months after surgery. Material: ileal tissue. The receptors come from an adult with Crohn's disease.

The DNA for the CDR3 is TGCGCCAGCAGCTCCGGGGGGGAGAACAATGAGCAGTTCTTC. Its protein is CASSSGGENNEQFF. The chain uses TRBV5-1 and TRBJ2-1; TRBD2 matches 8 bases. The CDR3 is 14 amino acids. V dropped 3 bases and J dropped 5; count of bases not matched to a gene: 4. Germline CDR1 SGHRS, CDR2 YFSETQ.

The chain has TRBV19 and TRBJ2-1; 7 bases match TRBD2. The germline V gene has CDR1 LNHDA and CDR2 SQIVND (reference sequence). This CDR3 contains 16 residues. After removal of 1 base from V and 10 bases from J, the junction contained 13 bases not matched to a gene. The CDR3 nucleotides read TGTGCCAGTAGTATAGGGGCCGGGGGGTACTCACGGGAGCAGTTCTTC. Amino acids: CASSIGAGGYSREQFF.

CDR3 DNA: TGCGCCAGCAGCCAAGGGAGCACCGGGGAGCTGTTTTTT. This codes for CASSQGSTGELFF. J is TRBJ2-2 and V is TRBV4-1, with no clear D. The CDR3 covers 13 residues. CDR1 is MGHRA, CDR2 YSYEKL, per germline. The V and J ends lost 1 base and 4 bases respectively, with 4 bases between them.

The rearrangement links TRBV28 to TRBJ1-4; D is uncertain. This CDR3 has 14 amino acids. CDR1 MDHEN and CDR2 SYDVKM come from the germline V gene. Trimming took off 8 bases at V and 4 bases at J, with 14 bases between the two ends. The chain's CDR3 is CASVESGINEKLFF. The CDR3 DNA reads TGTGCCAGCGTAGAGTCGGGTATTAATGAAAAACTGTTTTTT. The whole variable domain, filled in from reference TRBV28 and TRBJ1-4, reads DVKVTQSSRYLVKRTGEKVFLECVQDMDHENMFWYRQDPGLGLRLIYFSYDVKMKEKGDIPEGYSVSREKKERFSLILESASTNQTSMYLCASVESGINEKLFFGSGTQLSVL.

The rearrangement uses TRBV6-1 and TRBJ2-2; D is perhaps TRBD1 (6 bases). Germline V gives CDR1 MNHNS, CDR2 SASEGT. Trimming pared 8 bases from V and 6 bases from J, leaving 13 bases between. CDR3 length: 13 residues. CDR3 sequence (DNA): TGTGCCAGCTACAGGGTCTACGCCGGGGAGCTGTTTTTT. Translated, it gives CASYRVYAGELFF.

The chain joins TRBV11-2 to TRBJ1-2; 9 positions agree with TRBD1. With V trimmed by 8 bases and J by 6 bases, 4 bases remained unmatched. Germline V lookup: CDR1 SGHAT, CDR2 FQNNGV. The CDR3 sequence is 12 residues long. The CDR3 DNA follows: TGTGCCAGCTATGGGACAGGGCATGGCTACACCTTC. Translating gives CASYGTGHGYTF. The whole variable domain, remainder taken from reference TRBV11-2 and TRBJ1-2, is EAGVAQSPRYKIIEKRQSVAFWCNPISGHATLYWYQQILGQGPKLLIQFQNNGVVDDSQLPKDRFSAERLKGVDSTLKIQPAKLEDSAVYLCASYGTGHGYTFGSGTRLTVV.

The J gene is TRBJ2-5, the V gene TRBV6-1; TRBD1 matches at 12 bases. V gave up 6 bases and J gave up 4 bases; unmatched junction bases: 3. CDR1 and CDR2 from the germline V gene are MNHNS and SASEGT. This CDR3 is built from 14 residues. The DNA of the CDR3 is TGTGCCAGCAGAAAGGGACAGGGGGCAGAGACCCAGTACTTC. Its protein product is CASRKGQGAETQYF.

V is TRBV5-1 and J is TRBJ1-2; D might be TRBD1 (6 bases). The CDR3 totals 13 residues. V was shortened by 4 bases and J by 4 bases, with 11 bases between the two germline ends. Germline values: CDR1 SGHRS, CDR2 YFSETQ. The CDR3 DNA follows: TGCGCCAGCAGCCCGGGACACAGCTATGGCTACACCTTC. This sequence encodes CASSPGHSYGYTF.

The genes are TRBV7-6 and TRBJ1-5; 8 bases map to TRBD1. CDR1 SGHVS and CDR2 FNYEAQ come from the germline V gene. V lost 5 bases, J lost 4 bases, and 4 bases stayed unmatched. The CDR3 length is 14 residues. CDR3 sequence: CASSRGQANQPQHF. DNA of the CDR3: TGTGCCAGCAGCCGGGGACAGGCGAATCAGCCCCAGCATTTT. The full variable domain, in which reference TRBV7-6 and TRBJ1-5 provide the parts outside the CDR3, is GAGVSQSPRYKVTKRGQDVALRCDPISGHVSLYWYRQALGQGPEFLTYFNYEAQQDKSGLPNDRFSAERPEGSISTLTIQRTEQRDSAMYRCASSRGQANQPQHFGDGTRLSIL.

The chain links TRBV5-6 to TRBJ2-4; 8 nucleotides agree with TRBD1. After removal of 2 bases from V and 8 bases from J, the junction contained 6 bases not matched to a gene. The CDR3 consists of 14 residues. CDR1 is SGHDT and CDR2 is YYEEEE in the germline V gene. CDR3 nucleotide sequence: TGTGCCAGCAGCTTTGGACAGGGAAGGTACATTCAGTACTTC. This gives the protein CASSFGQGRYIQYF.

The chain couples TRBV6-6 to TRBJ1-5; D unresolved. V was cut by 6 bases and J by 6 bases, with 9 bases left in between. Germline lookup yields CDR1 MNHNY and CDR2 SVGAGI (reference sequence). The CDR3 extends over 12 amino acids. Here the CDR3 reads CASSQARQPQHF. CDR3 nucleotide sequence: TGTGCCAGCAGCCAAGCCCGTCAGCCCCAGCATTTT.

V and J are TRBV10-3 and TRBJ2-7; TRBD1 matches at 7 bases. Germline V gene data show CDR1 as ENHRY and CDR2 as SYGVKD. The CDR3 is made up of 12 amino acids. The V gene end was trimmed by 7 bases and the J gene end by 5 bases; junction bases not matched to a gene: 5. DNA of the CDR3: TGTGCCATCAAAGACAGGGTAAACGAGCAGTACTTC. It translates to CAIKDRVNEQYF.

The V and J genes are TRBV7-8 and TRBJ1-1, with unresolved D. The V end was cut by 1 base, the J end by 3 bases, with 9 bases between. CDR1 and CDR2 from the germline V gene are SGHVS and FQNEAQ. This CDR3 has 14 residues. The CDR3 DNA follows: TGTGCCAGCAGCTTAGTAAGGGAGCACACTGAAGCTTTCTTT. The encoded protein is CASSLVREHTEAFF.

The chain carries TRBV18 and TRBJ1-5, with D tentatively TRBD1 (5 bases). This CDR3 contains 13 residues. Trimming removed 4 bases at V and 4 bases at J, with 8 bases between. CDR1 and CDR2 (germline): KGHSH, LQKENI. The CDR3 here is CASSRQPNQPQHF. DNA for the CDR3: TGTGCCAGCTCACGACAGCCGAATCAGCCCCAGCATTTT.

CDR3 nucleotide sequence: TGCGCCAGCAGCTTTGGGCTAGCGGAAGAGACCCAGTACTTC. This translates into CASSFGLAEETQYF. The chain joins TRBV5-1 to TRBJ2-5; the match to TRBD2 covers 7 bases. Looked up from germline, CDR1 is SGHRS and CDR2 is YFSETQ. J lost 3 bases, V lost 2 bases, and 4 bases had no gene match. This CDR3 comprises 14 residues.

CDR3 amino acids: CATSRDPGTAQGEAFF. CDR3 sequence (DNA): TGTGCCACCAGCAGAGACCCCGGGACAGCACAAGGTGAAGCTTTCTTT. This chain connects TRBV15 to TRBJ1-1; 7 bases match TRBD1. This CDR3 is built from 16 residues. Unmatched junction bases numbered 11, after V lost 0 bases and J lost 7 bases. Germline V lookup: CDR1 LNHNV, CDR2 YYDKDF (reference sequence).

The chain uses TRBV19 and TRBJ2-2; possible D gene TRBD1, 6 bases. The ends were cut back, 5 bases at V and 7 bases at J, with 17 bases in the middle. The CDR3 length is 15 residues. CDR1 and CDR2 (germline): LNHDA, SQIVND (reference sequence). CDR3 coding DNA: TGTGCCAGTAGTCTACTCGGGGCACAGGGCGGGGAGCTGTTTTTT. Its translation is CASSLLGAQGGELFF.

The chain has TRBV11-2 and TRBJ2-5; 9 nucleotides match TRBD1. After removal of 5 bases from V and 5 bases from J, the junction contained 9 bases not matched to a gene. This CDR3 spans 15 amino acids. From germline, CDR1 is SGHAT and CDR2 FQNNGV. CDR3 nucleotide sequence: TGTGCCAGCAGCACCCACAGGGGGCGGGGTGAGACCCAGTACTTC. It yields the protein CASSTHRGRGETQYF.

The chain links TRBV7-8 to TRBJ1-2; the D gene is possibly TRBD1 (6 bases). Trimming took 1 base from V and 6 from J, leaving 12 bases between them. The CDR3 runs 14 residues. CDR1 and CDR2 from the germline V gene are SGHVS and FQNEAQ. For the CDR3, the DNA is TGTGCCAGCAGCTTAGGGAACAGGGTCAATGGCTACACCTTC. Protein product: CASSLGNRVNGYTF.

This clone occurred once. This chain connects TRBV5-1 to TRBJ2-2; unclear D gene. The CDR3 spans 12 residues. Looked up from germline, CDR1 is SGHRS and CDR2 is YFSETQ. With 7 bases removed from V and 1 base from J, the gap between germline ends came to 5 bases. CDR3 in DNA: TGCGCCAGCGCGGAGAACACCGGGGAGCTGTTTTTT. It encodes CASAENTGELFF.

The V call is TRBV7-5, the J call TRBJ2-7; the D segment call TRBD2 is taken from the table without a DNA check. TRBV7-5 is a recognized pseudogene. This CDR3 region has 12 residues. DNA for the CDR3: TGTGTCAGAAGCTTGGAGGGGAGGGAGCAGTACGTC. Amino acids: CVRSLEGREQYV.

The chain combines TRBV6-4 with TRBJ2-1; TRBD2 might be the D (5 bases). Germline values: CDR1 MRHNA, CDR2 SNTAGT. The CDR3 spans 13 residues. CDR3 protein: CPNRDSRYNEQFF. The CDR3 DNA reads TGTCCCAACCGGGATTCCCGCTACAATGAGCAGTTCTTC.

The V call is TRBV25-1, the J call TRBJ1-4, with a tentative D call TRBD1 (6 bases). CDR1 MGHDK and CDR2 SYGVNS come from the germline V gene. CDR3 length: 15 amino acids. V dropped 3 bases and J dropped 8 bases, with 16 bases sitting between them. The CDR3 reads CASSEPTGLGEKLFF. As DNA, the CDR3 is TGTGCCAGCAGTGAGCCCACAGGGTTGGGAGAAAAACTGTTTTTT. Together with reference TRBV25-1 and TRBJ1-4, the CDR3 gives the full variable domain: EADIYQTPRYLVIGTGKKITLECSQTMGHDKMYWYQQDPGMELHLIHYSYGVNSTEKGDLSSESTVSRIRTEHFPLTLESARPSHTSQYLCASSEPTGLGEKLFFGSGTQLSVL.

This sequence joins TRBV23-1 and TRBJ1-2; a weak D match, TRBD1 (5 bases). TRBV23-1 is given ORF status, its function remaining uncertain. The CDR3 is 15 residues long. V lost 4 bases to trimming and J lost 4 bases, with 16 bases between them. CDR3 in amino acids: CASSRFFGTPYGYTF. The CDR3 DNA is TGCGCCAGCAGTCGATTTTTCGGGACTCCCTATGGCTACACCTTC.

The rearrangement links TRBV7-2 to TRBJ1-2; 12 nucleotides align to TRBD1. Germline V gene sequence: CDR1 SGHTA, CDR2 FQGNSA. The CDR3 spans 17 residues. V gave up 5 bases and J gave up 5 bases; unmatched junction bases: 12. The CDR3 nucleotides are TGTGCCAGCAGCGGGACAGGGGGCGCCTTCAAGGGTTATGGCTACACCTTC. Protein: CASSGTGGAFKGYGYTF.

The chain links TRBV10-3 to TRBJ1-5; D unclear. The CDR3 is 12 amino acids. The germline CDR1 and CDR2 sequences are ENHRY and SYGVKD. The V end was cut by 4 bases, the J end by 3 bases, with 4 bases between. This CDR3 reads CAISGLNQPQHF. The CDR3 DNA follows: TGTGCCATCAGTGGTCTCAATCAGCCCCAGCATTTT.

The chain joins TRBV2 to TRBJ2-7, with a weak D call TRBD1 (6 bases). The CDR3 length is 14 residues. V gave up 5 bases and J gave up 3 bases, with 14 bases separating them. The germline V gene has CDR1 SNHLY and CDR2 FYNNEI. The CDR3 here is CASSRQASNYEQYV. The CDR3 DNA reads TGTGCCAGCAGTCGACAGGCCTCGAACTACGAGCAGTACGTC.

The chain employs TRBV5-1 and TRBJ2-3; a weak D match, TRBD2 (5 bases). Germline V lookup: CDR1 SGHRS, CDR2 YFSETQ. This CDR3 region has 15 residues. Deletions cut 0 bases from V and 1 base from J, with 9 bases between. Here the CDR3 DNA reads TGCGCCAGCAGCTTGGTACGGGGAGGCACAGATACGCAGTATTTT. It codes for CASSLVRGGTDTQYF.

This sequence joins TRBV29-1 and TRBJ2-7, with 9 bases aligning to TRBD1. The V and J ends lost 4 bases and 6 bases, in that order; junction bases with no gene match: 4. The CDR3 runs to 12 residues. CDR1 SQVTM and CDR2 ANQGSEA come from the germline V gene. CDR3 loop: CSVGDRESEQYF. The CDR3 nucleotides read TGCAGCGTTGGGGACAGGGAATCCGAGCAGTACTTC.

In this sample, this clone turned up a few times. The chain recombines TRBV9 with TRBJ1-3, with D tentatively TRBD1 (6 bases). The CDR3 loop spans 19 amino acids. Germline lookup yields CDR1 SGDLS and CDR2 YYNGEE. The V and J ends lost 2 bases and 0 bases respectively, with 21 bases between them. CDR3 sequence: CASSVTPPQQGFSGNTIYF. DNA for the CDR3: TGTGCCAGCAGCGTTACCCCACCGCAACAGGGATTCTCTGGAAACACCATATATTTT.

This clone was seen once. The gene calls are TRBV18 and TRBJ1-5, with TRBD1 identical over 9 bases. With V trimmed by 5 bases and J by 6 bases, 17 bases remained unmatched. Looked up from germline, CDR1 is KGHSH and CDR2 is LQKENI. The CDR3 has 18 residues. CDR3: CASSNVRTGEVAGQPQHF. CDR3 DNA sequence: TGTGCCAGCTCAAACGTTAGGACAGGGGAGGTTGCAGGTCAGCCCCAGCATTTT.